The T cell receptor beta chain under discussion was sequenced for a study of glioma-infiltrating T cells after dendritic cell vaccination. Study summary: At biweekly intervals, patients got three intradermal dendritic cell vaccine injections.

There are 15 residues in the CDR3. V was clipped by 1 base and J by 1 base; unmatched bases: 1. Germline V lookup: CDR1 KGHSH, CDR2 LQKENI. Libraries were prepared by immunoSEQ multiplex PCR; TCRdb keeps only in-frame clonotypes and omits some of them. Here the sample spans around 96,000 clones, about 79% being singletons. V is TRBV18 and J is TRBJ1-1; 9 nucleotides agree with TRBD1. The receptor comes from a human donor with glioblastoma. This specimen consisted of blood, obtained before dendritic cell vaccination. CDR3 sequence reads: CASSPQTGGNTEAFF. The CDR3 nucleotides are TGTGCCAGCTCACCACAGACAGGGGGGAACACTGAAGCTTTCTTT.